This T cell receptor (beta chain) was found in a study of blood T cell repertoires in COVID-19. The CDR3 is made up of 14 amino acids. Germline lookup yields CDR1 LGHNA and CDR2 YSLEER. V was clipped by 2 bases and J by 4 bases, with 11 bases between them. The table came from immunoSEQ multiplex PCR; TCRdb's copy has only in-frame clones and leaves some out. The repertoire holds approximately 200,000 clones, around 83% seen once, with approximately 7.4% in the top ten. The sample consisted of peripheral blood. This chain links TRBV4-3 with TRBJ1-1; D perhaps matches TRBD1 (5 bases). This receptor was identified in a woman aged 45-65 years with acute or convalescent COVID-19. The CDR3 loop reads CASSQYLGGTEAFF. The CDR3 nucleotides are TGCGCCAGCAGCCAATATCTCGGGGGCACTGAAGCTTTCTTT.